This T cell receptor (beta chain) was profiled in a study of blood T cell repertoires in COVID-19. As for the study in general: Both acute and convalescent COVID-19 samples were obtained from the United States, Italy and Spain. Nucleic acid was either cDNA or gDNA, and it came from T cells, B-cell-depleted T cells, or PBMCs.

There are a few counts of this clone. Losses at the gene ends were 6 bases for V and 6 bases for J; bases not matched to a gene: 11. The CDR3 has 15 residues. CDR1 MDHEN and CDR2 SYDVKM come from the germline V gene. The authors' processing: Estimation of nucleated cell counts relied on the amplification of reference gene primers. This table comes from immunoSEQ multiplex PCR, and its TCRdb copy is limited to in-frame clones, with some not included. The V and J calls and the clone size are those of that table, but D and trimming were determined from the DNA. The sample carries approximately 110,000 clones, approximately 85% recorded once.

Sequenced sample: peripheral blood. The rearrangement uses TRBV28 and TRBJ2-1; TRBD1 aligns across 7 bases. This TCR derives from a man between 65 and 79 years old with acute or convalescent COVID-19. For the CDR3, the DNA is TGTGCCAGCAGGCCGGGACAGTCCCCCCGCAATGAGCAGTTCTTC. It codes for CASRPGQSPRNEQFF.